Shown below are 18 T cell receptor beta chains from a single sample sequenced in a study of radiation and T cells in renal cell carcinoma. The protocol was immunoSEQ multiplex PCR, while the TCRdb copy is restricted to in-frame clones and leaves out a portion. The profile shows about 130,000 clones, around 90% of them singletons. Indicated time point: blood 2 weeks post-SBRT. Regarding treatment: 15 Gy SBRT to primary tumor, nephrectomy 4 weeks later. The source was blood, collected from a patient whose treatment included radiotherapy and nephrectomy. These receptors were obtained from a woman in her 70s with renal cell carcinoma.

The chain joins TRBV5-6 to TRBJ2-3; TRBD2 matches 9 bases. There are 17 residues in the CDR3. Germline assignment: CDR1 SGHDT and CDR2 YYEEEE. The V segment lost 0 bases and the J segment 0 bases; nucleotides outside the gene matches: 5. DNA for the CDR3: TGTGCCAGCAGCTTGGGTCCCCTAGCGGGGAGCACAGATACGCAGTATTTT. Residues: CASSLGPLAGSTDTQYF. The whole variable domain, remainder taken from reference TRBV5-6 and TRBJ2-3, is DAGVTQSPTHLIKTRGQQVTLRCSPKSGHDTVSWYQQALGQGPQFIFQYYEEEERQRGNFPDRFSGHQFPNYSSELNVNALLLGDSALYLCASSLGPLAGSTDTQYFGPGTRLTVL.

This chain connects TRBV6-5 to TRBJ1-2; the match to TRBD1 covers 7 bases. CDR1 and CDR2 (germline): MNHEY, SVGAGI. Trimming at V came to 4 bases and at J to 3 bases, leaving 5 bases not matched to a gene. The CDR3 extends over 14 amino acids. CDR3 sequence: CASSLTGEYYGYTF. The CDR3 region has the DNA TGTGCCAGCAGTTTAACAGGGGAATACTATGGCTACACCTTC.

V is TRBV7-6 and J is TRBJ1-1, with TRBD1 matching 7 bases. Germline assignment: CDR1 SGHVS and CDR2 FNYEAQ. The CDR3 contains 15 residues. The junction had 7 bases not matched to a gene; V was cut back by 2 bases and J by 4 bases. The CDR3 region is CASSLLGQASTEAFF. CDR3 nucleotides: TGTGCCAGCAGCTTATTAGGACAGGCGAGCACTGAAGCTTTCTTT.

The V call is TRBV29-1, the J call TRBJ1-1, with a weak D call TRBD1 (5 bases). Per the germline V gene, CDR1 is SQVTM and CDR2 is ANQGSEA. This CDR3 comprises 12 residues. V lost 5 bases and J lost 0, with 7 bases in between. CDR3 DNA sequence: TGCAGCGTTCAGACAGTGAACACTGAAGCTTTCTTT. This gives the protein CSVQTVNTEAFF.

This clone showed up just a few times. Other DNA sequences of this sample code for an identical CDR3. The chain joins TRBV5-1 to TRBJ2-5; tentative D call: TRBD2 (5 bases). Trimming shortened V by 0 bases and J by 5 bases, and 8 bases separated the two germline ends. The CDR3 runs 13 residues. CDR1 SGHRS and CDR2 YFSETQ come from the germline V gene. CDR3 nucleotides: TGCGCCAGCAGCTTGGATTCGGGGGAGACCCAGTACTTC. Translating it yields CASSLDSGETQYF.

The chain combines TRBV25-1 with TRBJ1-1, with D maybe TRBD1 (6 bases). V was trimmed by 5 bases and J by 6 bases, leaving 13 bases between them. CDR3 length: 13 residues. Germline loops: CDR1 MGHDK, CDR2 SYGVNS. CDR3 bases: TGTGCCAGCAGTTCCGGGGGCCGGGCTGAAGCTTTCTTT. It specifies CASSSGGRAEAFF.

This chain uses TRBV19 with TRBJ2-2; 11 positions agree with TRBD1. CDR3 length: 15 residues. Looked up from germline, CDR1 is LNHDA and CDR2 is SQIVND (reference sequence). Unmatched junction bases numbered 7, after V lost 7 bases and J lost 6 bases. DNA for the CDR3: TGTGCCAGTATTCCCCGGGACAGGGGGGCCGGGGAGCTGTTTTTT. Protein sequence: CASIPRDRGAGELFF.

The chain employs TRBV19 and TRBJ2-2, with TRBD2 matching 7 bases. The CDR3 extends over 18 amino acids. Germline V gives CDR1 LNHDA, CDR2 SQIVND (reference sequence). V was pared by 3 bases and J by 1 base, with 11 bases of the junction left unmatched. The CDR3 sequence: CASSMPQGLLGNTGELFF. The CDR3 bases are TGTGCCAGTAGTATGCCCCAGGGACTACTAGGGAACACCGGGGAGCTGTTTTTT. Drawing the rest from reference TRBV19 and TRBJ2-2, the complete variable domain is DGGITQSPKYLFRKEGQNVTLSCEQNLNHDAMYWYRQDPGQGLRLIYYSQIVNDFQKGDIAEGYSVSREKKESFPLTVTSAQKNPTAFYLCASSMPQGLLGNTGELFFGEGSRLTVL.

The chain has TRBV28 and TRBJ1-3; 8 bases are shared with TRBD1. Trimming at V came to 3 bases and at J to 7 bases, leaving 8 bases not matched to a gene. The CDR3 totals 15 residues. Germline lookup yields CDR1 MDHEN and CDR2 SYDVKM. DNA for the CDR3: TGTGCCAGCAGTTTCGGACAGGGAAGGCGCAACACCATATATTTT. This translates into CASSFGQGRRNTIYF.

This clone has just one count. The rearrangement joins TRBV5-1 to TRBJ2-1; 9 bases map to TRBD1. The CDR3 is 14 amino acids. Germline assignment: CDR1 SGHRS and CDR2 YFSETQ. V was pared by 5 bases and J by 7 bases, with 7 bases of the junction left unmatched. CDR3 bases: TGCGCCAGCAGACCTGGCGGGACAGGGAATGAGCAGTTCTTC. It is translated as CASRPGGTGNEQFF.

This chain uses TRBV4-1 with TRBJ2-5, with D possibly TRBD2 on 5 matching bases. Trimming took off 4 bases at V and 7 bases at J, with 19 bases between the two ends. Germline values: CDR1 MGHRA, CDR2 YSYEKL. The CDR3 contains 15 residues. The CDR3 sequence is CASSPTGEGIGTQYF. As DNA, the CDR3 is TGCGCCAGCAGCCCCACTGGAGAGGGTATTGGGACCCAGTACTTC.

The chain is built from TRBV5-1 and TRBJ2-1, with 10 bases fitting TRBD2. Looked up from germline, CDR1 is SGHRS and CDR2 is YFSETQ. This CDR3 region has 17 residues. Trimming removed 1 base from V and 0 bases from J; junction bases left unmatched: 4. The CDR3, as DNA: TGCGCCAGCAGCTTGACTAGCGGGGTCCTCTCCTACAATGAGCAGTTCTTC. Translation: CASSLTSGVLSYNEQFF.

The rearrangement joins TRBV5-4 to TRBJ1-1; unclear D gene. V was shortened by 4 bases and J by 0 bases, with 10 bases between the two germline ends. This CDR3 has 14 amino acids. From germline, CDR1 is SGHNT and CDR2 YYREEE (reference sequence). CDR3 region: CASSLESMNTEAFF. DNA of the CDR3: TGTGCCAGCAGCCTCGAGTCTATGAACACTGAAGCTTTCTTT.

The chain carries TRBV15 and TRBJ2-7, with a possible D match to TRBD1 (6 bases). V was shortened by 0 bases and J by 5 bases, with 14 bases between the two germline ends. The V gene's germline CDR1 is LNHNV and CDR2 YYDKDF (reference sequence). This CDR3 is built from 15 residues. The CDR3 is CATSRDRRGFDEQYF. DNA of the CDR3: TGTGCCACCAGCAGAGATCGAAGGGGGTTCGACGAGCAGTACTTC.

The V call is TRBV19, the J call TRBJ1-1; 7 bases line up with TRBD1. The V gene end was trimmed by 4 bases and the J gene end by 4 bases; junction bases not matched to a gene: 6. Germline loops: CDR1 LNHDA, CDR2 SQIVND (reference sequence). The CDR3 totals 14 residues. CDR3 sequence reads: CASSRGTVRTEAFF. CDR3 coding DNA: TGTGCCAGTAGTAGGGGGACAGTTCGCACTGAAGCTTTCTTT. The full variable domain, with the rest looked up from reference TRBV19 and TRBJ1-1, is DGGITQSPKYLFRKEGQNVTLSCEQNLNHDAMYWYRQDPGQGLRLIYYSQIVNDFQKGDIAEGYSVSREKKESFPLTVTSAQKNPTAFYLCASSRGTVRTEAFFGQGTRLTVV.

CDR3 bases: TGTGCCAGTAGTCCCACCTCCGGACAGGTTTACAATGAGCAGTTCTTC. Protein sequence: CASSPTSGQVYNEQFF. V and J are TRBV19 and TRBJ2-1, with 7 positions matching TRBD1. From germline, CDR1 is LNHDA and CDR2 SQIVND (reference sequence). V dropped 5 bases and J dropped 4; count of bases not matched to a gene: 11. CDR3 size: 16 residues.

This clone was observed a single time. The rearrangement links TRBV28 to TRBJ1-4; D gene unclear. The CDR3 covers 15 residues. Germline CDR1 reads MDHEN; CDR2 reads SYDVKM. V gave up 5 bases and J gave up 4 bases, with 14 bases separating them. This CDR3 reads CASSPLGGRNEKLFF. In DNA form, the CDR3 reads TGTGCCAGCAGTCCCTTAGGCGGCCGTAATGAAAAACTGTTTTTT.

This clone was detected once. This rearrangement joins TRBV28 to TRBJ1-2; 9 positions agree with TRBD1. In germline, CDR1 is MDHEN, CDR2 SYDVKM. The CDR3 length is 15 residues. The V and J ends lost 5 bases and 8 bases, in that order; junction bases with no gene match: 12. The CDR3 DNA reads as TGTGCCAGCAGTCCAACGGACAGGGGCGGCAGGGGCTACACCTTC. It specifies CASSPTDRGGRGYTF.